Included here is one TCR beta chain sequence, with context. The V end was cut by 1 base, the J end by 8 bases, with 11 bases between. This CDR3 contains 13 residues. The assay was immunoSEQ multiplex PCR, and TCRdb's table has in-frame clones only and misses some. The sample comprises about 260,000 clones, around 89% of which are singletons, and about 4% rests with the top ten. The data were obtained in a study of blood T cell repertoires in COVID-19. Study overall: Sources were T cells, B-cell-depleted T cells, or PBMCs; the material itself was cDNA or gDNA.

Those who participated ranged in age from about 18 to 89 years and resided in about 24 US areas. The V and J genes are TRBV12-3 or TRBV12-4 and TRBJ1-2, with D tentatively TRBD1 (5 bases). The origin of this receptor is a woman aged 25 to 39 with acute COVID-19. The sequenced material came from PBMCs or T cells enriched from blood (not recorded which). For the CDR3, the DNA is TGTGCCAGCAGTTTAGGACAGCTTGCGGGCTACACCTTC. Its translation is CASSLGQLAGYTF.